A single sample is the source of the 25 T cell receptor beta chains below, sequenced in a study of T cell repertoires in cytomegalovirus infection. TCRdb redid the calling of the reads with MiXCR, one entry per CDR3 protein. There are about 310,000 distinct CDR3 sequences in the sample; 8% to 10% occur only once, and about 2.3% lies in the top ten. Material: PBMCs. The source is a human donor in good health (CMV status not recorded). Some clones in this sample may be carry-over from other donors' samples.

This clonotype was seen repeatedly, ten times or more. The chain carries TRBV20-1 and TRBJ1-3; D is unresolved. The V end was cut by 5 bases, the J end by 0 bases, with 8 bases between. CDR1 is DFQATT and CDR2 is SNEGSKA in the germline V gene (reference sequence). This CDR3 has 13 amino acids. The CDR3 spells CSARQVSGNTIYF. CDR3 nucleotides: TGCAGTGCTCGCCAAGTCTCTGGAAACACCATATATTTT.

The rearrangement links TRBV7-3 to TRBJ2-2; possibly TRBD1 or TRBD2 for D (6 bases each). Germline V CDR1 and CDR2: SGHTA, FQGTGA. Trimming took 5 bases from V and 4 from J, leaving 14 bases between them. This CDR3 region has 15 residues. This CDR3 is CASSHYRGATGELFF. As DNA, the CDR3 is TGTGCCAGCAGCCATTATAGGGGGGCCACCGGGGAGCTGTTTTTT. Based on the CDR3 plus reference TRBV7-3 and TRBJ2-2, the full variable domain is GAGVSQTPSNKVTEKGKYVELRCDPISGHTALYWYRQSLGQGPEFLIYFQGTGAADDSGLPNDRFFAVRPEGSVSTLKIQRTERGDSAVYLCASSHYRGATGELFFGEGSRLTVL.

The chain uses TRBV5-1 and TRBJ2-5; tentatively, D is TRBD2 (7 bases). The CDR3 is 15 residues long. Germline V lookup: CDR1 SGHRS, CDR2 YFSETQ. Trimming shortened V by 0 bases and J by 5 bases, and 14 bases separated the two germline ends. CDR3 protein: CASSLVGGPGETQYF. The CDR3 DNA reads as TGCGCCAGCAGCTTGGTCGGGGGGCCCGGGGAGACCCAGTACTTC.

In its sample, this clonotype was seen many times. The chain links TRBV27 to TRBJ2-7, with D uncertain. Germline CDR1 and CDR2: MNHEY and SMNVEV (reference sequence). Trimming took 3 bases from V and 6 from J, leaving 12 bases between them. The CDR3 is 13 residues long. The CDR3 DNA is TGTGCCAGCAGTTTGCGAAGGGCAAGCGAGCAGTACTTC. Protein: CASSLRRASEQYF.

Note on this clonotype: This may arise from a read error, as a much more abundant clone is one base away. This chain uses TRBV18 with TRBJ2-1, with D possibly TRBD1 on 6 matching bases. The CDR3 covers 15 residues. Trimming left V 6 bases short and J 2 bases short, with 14 bases between. Per the germline V gene, CDR1 is KGHSH and CDR2 is LQKENI. The CDR3 nucleotides are TGTGCCAGCTCTCCCCAGACAGGAACCTACAATGAGCAGTTCTTC. Translation: CASSPQTGTYNEQFF. The full variable domain, rest sourced from reference TRBV18 and TRBJ2-1, is NAGVMQNPRHLVRRRGQEARLRCSPMKGHSHVYWYRQLPEEGLKFMVYLQKENIIDESGMPKERFSAEFPKEGPSILRIQQVVRGDSAAYFCASSPQTGTYNEQFFGPGTRLTVL.

This clonotype was seen repeatedly, ten times or more. CDR3 in amino acids: CASNDSPYEQYV. CDR3 coding DNA: TGTGCCAGCAATGACAGTCCCTACGAGCAGTACGTC. This chain joins TRBV6-2 or TRBV6-3 and TRBJ2-7, with a possible D match to TRBD1 (5 bases). V lost 7 bases, J lost 2 bases, and 9 bases lay in between. The germline V gene has CDR1 MNHEY and CDR2 SVGEGT. CDR3 length: 12 residues.

This clonotype has at least ten counts. The DNA of the CDR3 is TGTGCCAGCAGTTTAGGACAGCACTATGGCTACACCTTC. Encoded protein: CASSLGQHYGYTF. The chain is built from TRBV27 and TRBJ1-2; possible D gene TRBD1, 6 bases. V was shortened by 2 bases and J by 3 bases, with 7 bases between the two germline ends. Germline assignment: CDR1 MNHEY and CDR2 SMNVEV (reference sequence). There are 13 residues in the CDR3.

In its sample, this clonotype was seen many times. The chain joins TRBV7-3 to TRBJ2-1, with D possibly called TRBD1 or TRBD2 (5 bases each). Trimming took 5 bases from V and 4 from J, leaving 15 bases between them. The CDR3 extends over 15 amino acids. In germline, CDR1 is SGHTA, CDR2 FQGTGA. Here the CDR3 DNA reads TGTGCCAGCAGCGCCGGGGCCCGGGAATACAATGAGCAGTTCTTC. This encodes CASSAGAREYNEQFF.

This clonotype was recorded many times. In DNA form, the CDR3 reads TGTGCCAGCAGCCTATCTTCACTCGGGGGCAATGAGCAGTTCTTC. It codes for CASSLSSLGGNEQFF. This chain connects TRBV7-6 to TRBJ2-1; D is perhaps TRBD2 (6 bases). V lost 5 bases to trimming and J lost 6 bases, with 17 bases between them. Looked up from germline, CDR1 is SGHVS and CDR2 is FNYEAQ. This CDR3 has 15 amino acids.

This clonotype showed up many times. The V call is TRBV29-1, the J call TRBJ1-2; tentative D call: TRBD1 (5 bases). This CDR3 spans 13 amino acids. Germline-derived CDR1 and CDR2 are SQVTM and ANQGSEA. Trimming took off 7 bases at V and 6 bases at J, with 18 bases between the two ends. In DNA form, the CDR3 reads TGCAGCGCCCTAGCTAGGGGAGGGAATGGCTACACCTTC. Translation: CSALARGGNGYTF.

The V gene is TRBV25-1, the J gene TRBJ2-1; 9 nucleotides line up with TRBD2. The germline V gene encodes CDR1 MGHDK and CDR2 SYGVNS. CDR3 size: 15 residues. J was trimmed by 9 bases and V by 3 bases; bases with no gene match: 9. DNA for the CDR3: TGTGCCAGCAGTGAGAGGGGAGGCGGGGGGGGTGAGCAGTTCTTC. Protein product: CASSERGGGGGEQFF.

The chain couples TRBV20-1 to TRBJ1-4; 9 bases are a match to TRBD1. The V and J ends lost 2 bases and 8 bases, in that order; junction bases with no gene match: 6. This CDR3 has 14 amino acids. CDR1 and CDR2 from the germline V gene are DFQATT and SNEGSKA (reference sequence). In nucleotides, the CDR3 is TGCAGTGCTAGATCCGGACAGGGGAGAGAAAAACTGTTTTTT. Translating gives CSARSGQGREKLFF.

The V gene is TRBV2, the J gene TRBJ2-3, with 10 bases lining up with TRBD2. The CDR3 has 13 residues. Trimming took 6 bases from V and 3 from J; bases not matched to a gene: 0. The germline V gene encodes CDR1 SNHLY and CDR2 FYNNEI. The CDR3 DNA follows: TGTGCCAGCAGGACTAGCGGGACAGATACGCAGTATTTT. Protein: CASRTSGTDTQYF.

The rearrangement uses TRBV14 and TRBJ2-7; tentative D call: TRBD1 (6 bases). V gave up 8 bases and J gave up 7 bases, with 18 bases separating them. The CDR3 contains 13 residues. Germline V lookup: CDR1 SGHDN, CDR2 FVKESK. The CDR3 region has the DNA TGTGCCAGCGGCAGGGACAATATGGGAGAGCAGTACGTC. It codes for CASGRDNMGEQYV.

This clonotype was recorded at least ten times. This rearrangement joins TRBV7-8 to TRBJ2-7; 8 bases match TRBD2. Trimming took 5 bases from V and 6 from J; bases not matched to a gene: 9. Looked up from germline, CDR1 is SGHVS and CDR2 is FQNEAQ. This CDR3 is 14 amino acids long. CDR3 DNA sequence: TGTGCCAGCAGCCCCAGGACCCGGGGGGGCGAGCAGTACTTC. Protein: CASSPRTRGGEQYF.

This clonotype was found many times. The chain is built from TRBV6-6 and TRBJ1-3; D not resolved. Germline CDR1 is MNHNY and CDR2 is SVGAGI (reference sequence). V gave up 0 bases and J gave up 0 bases, with 12 bases separating them. The CDR3 is 17 amino acids. CDR3 protein: CASSYSTFSGSGNTIYF. The CDR3, as DNA: TGTGCCAGCAGTTACTCGACTTTTTCGGGCTCTGGAAACACCATATATTTT.

This clonotype was picked up many times. V gene TRBV5-6 combines with J gene TRBJ1-2, with TRBD1 as a possible D gene (5 bases). There are 17 residues in the CDR3. CDR1 and CDR2 from the germline V gene are SGHDT and YYEEEE. V lost 0 bases to trimming and J lost 0 bases, with 15 bases between them. In nucleotides, the CDR3 is TGTGCCAGCAGCTTGGAAAGAAAGAGGGGAACTAACTATGGCTACACCTTC. It translates to CASSLERKRGTNYGYTF.

Many counts were recorded for this clonotype. The CDR3 sequence is CASSAFMRDRNTGELFF. The DNA for the CDR3 is TGTGCCAGCAGTGCTTTTATGAGGGACCGAAACACCGGGGAGCTGTTTTTT. The chain joins TRBV6-6 to TRBJ2-2; either TRBD1 or TRBD2 may fit D (5 bases each). Germline loops: CDR1 MNHNY, CDR2 SVGAGI (reference sequence). V gave up 5 bases and J gave up 2 bases, with 18 bases separating them. This CDR3 has 17 amino acids.

In this sample, this clonotype turned up many times. V and J are TRBV7-8 and TRBJ2-3; no clear D. This CDR3 is 14 amino acids long. V gave up 1 base and J gave up 0 bases, with 5 bases separating them. CDR1 is SGHVS and CDR2 is FQNEAQ in the germline V gene. CDR3 loop: CASSLGSSTDTQYF. The DNA of the CDR3 is TGTGCCAGCAGCTTAGGAAGTAGCACAGATACGCAGTATTTT.

This clonotype has at least ten counts. The gene calls are TRBV29-1 and TRBJ2-3, with TRBD1 as a possible D gene (5 bases). Germline CDR1 reads SQVTM; CDR2 reads ANQGSEA. Trimming stripped 0 bases from V and 5 bases from J, with 21 bases between. The CDR3 contains 17 residues. CDR3 sequence: CSVEDPRTSLQEDTQYF. The CDR3, as DNA: TGCAGCGTTGAAGATCCGCGGACATCTCTGCAGGAAGATACGCAGTATTTT.

This clonotype showed up just a few times. The rearrangement uses TRBV28 and TRBJ1-2; D gene uncertain. Per the germline V gene, CDR1 is MDHEN and CDR2 is SYDVKM. This CDR3 is built from 13 residues. With 7 bases removed from V and 1 base from J, the gap between germline ends came to 10 bases. CDR3 DNA sequence: TGTGCCAGCAATCCGGAGATTAACTATGGCTACACCTTC. This gives the protein CASNPEINYGYTF.

This clonotype was seen just once. The rearrangement uses TRBV20-1 and TRBJ1-5; D perhaps matches TRBD1 (5 bases). Germline-derived CDR1 and CDR2 are DFQATT and SNEGSKA (reference sequence). The CDR3 runs 13 residues. V was cut by 6 bases and J by 0 bases, with 9 bases left in between. CDR3 region: CSAVGHSNQPQHF. CDR3 coding DNA: TGCAGTGCGGTTGGACATAGCAATCAGCCCCAGCATTTT.

This clonotype came up many times. The V call is TRBV20-1, the J call TRBJ1-5; TRBD1 is a possible D gene (6 bases). The V gene lost 5 bases and the J gene lost 2 bases, with 13 bases spanning the gap. The CDR3 extends over 14 amino acids. Germline assignment: CDR1 DFQATT and CDR2 SNEGSKA (reference sequence). CDR3 nucleotide sequence: TGCAGTGCTGGGGGCAGGGAAGGCAATCAGCCCCAGCATTTT. This gives the protein CSAGGREGNQPQHF.

This clonotype has a count of ten or more. V usage is TRBV12-5 and J usage is TRBJ2-2, with unresolved D. Germline CDR1 LGHNT, CDR2 FRNRAP. Trimming stripped 6 bases from V and 5 bases from J, with 13 bases between. The CDR3 length is 14 residues. CDR3 nucleotides: TGTGCTAGTGGCCTGAGTAGGTTGACCGGGGAGCTGTTTTTT. It specifies CASGLSRLTGELFF.

There are many counts of this clonotype. CDR3 sequence reads: CASSPPLWRDPTDTQYF. CDR3 nucleotide sequence: TGTGCCAGCAGCCCACCCCTCTGGCGGGACCCCACAGATACGCAGTATTTT. The chain carries TRBV7-6 and TRBJ2-3; a weak D match, TRBD2 (6 bases). This CDR3 is 17 amino acids long. Germline assignment: CDR1 SGHVS and CDR2 FNYEAQ. V was cut by 5 bases and J by 2 bases, with 20 bases left in between.